This T cell receptor beta chain was profiled in a study of CD8 T cells in Susac syndrome. V was clipped by 5 bases and J by 4 bases, with 23 bases between them. The CDR3 covers 16 residues. Germline lookup yields CDR1 DFQATT and CDR2 SNEGSKA (reference sequence). RNA in amounts of about 0.45 to 1 ug was reverse transcribed with random hexamers. TCRdb re-analysed the immunoSEQ multiplex PCR reads in MiXCR, keeping a single row per CDR3 protein. Of about 120,000 distinct CDR3 sequences detected, roughly 90% appear once; the ten largest clones hold over 0.1%. The chain joins TRBV20-1 to TRBJ1-2; D gene unclear. The specimen was CD8+ T cells from PBMCs. The clonotype comes from a human donor in good health. The CDR3 protein is CSASDGGGLIGYGYTF. CDR3 nucleotides: TGCAGTGCTTCGGACGGTGGAGGCCTTATTGGCTATGGCTACACCTTC.